This TCR beta chain was observed in a study of blood T cell repertoires in COVID-19. Clones were sequenced by immunoSEQ multiplex PCR, and TCRdb holds only the in-frame ones, with some missing. The table shows 200,000 to 250,000 clones, with 92% occurring only once. It was during active infection that Seattle patients were enrolled and then longitudinally followed. CDR3 size: 15 residues. Germline loops: CDR1 SGHRS, CDR2 YFSETQ. The V end was cut by 1 base, the J end by 1 base, with 11 bases between. This receptor was identified in a man in his sixties with COVID-19, enrolled during active disease. Material for sequencing was peripheral blood. This chain joins TRBV5-1 and TRBJ1-1; D might be TRBD1 (5 bases). CDR3 nucleotide sequence: TGCGCCAGCAGCTTGCCGGACACCACGAACACTGAAGCTTTCTTT. It translates to CASSLPDTTNTEAFF.